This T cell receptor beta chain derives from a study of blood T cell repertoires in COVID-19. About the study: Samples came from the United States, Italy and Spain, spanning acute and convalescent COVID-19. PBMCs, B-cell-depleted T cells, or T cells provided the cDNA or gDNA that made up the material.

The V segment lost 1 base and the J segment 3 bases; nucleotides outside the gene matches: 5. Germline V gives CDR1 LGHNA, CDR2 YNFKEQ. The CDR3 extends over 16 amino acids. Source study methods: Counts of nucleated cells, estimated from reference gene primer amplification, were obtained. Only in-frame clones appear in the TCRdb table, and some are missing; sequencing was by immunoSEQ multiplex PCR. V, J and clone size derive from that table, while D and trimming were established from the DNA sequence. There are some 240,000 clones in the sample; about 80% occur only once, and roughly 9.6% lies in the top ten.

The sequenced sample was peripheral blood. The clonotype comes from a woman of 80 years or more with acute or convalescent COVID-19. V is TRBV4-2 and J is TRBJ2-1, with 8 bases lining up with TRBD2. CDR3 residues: CASSQVGGGIYNEQFF. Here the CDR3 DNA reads TGTGCCAGCAGCCAAGTTGGCGGGGGGATCTACAATGAGCAGTTCTTC.